The rows below give T cell receptor beta chains drawn from one sample of a study of Ad26.COV2.S vaccination and SARS-CoV-2 variants. Clones were sequenced by immunoSEQ multiplex PCR, and TCRdb holds only the in-frame ones, with some missing. Among 350,000 to 500,000 clones listed, more than 80% were seen once. This material consisted of peripheral blood, taken in a trial of Ad26.COV2.S vaccine versus placebo. The receptors stem from a person aged 18-65 years who received the Ad26.COV2.S COVID-19 vaccine or a placebo. CDR3s include the opening cysteine and the closing phenylalanine or tryptophan. D genes are given only for firm matches. Not all rows give a size; the values are once, few, many and, for expanded clones, a class.

cdr3_length	d_call	v_call	clone_size	j_call	cdr3_aa	cdr3_nt
14	TRBD2	TRBV7-9	-	TRBJ2-7	CASSSAGGSHEQYF	TGTGCCAGCAGCTCCGCGGGCGGGAGCCACGAGCAGTACTTC
15	TRBD2	TRBV7-2	-	TRBJ2-1	CASSKPSPASGEQFF	TGTGCCAGCTCAAAGCCTAGCCCTGCTAGCGGTGAGCAGTTCTTC
16	TRBD2	TRBV24-1	-	TRBJ2-1	CATSEGAGGPHNEQFF	TGTGCCACCAGTGAGGGGGCGGGAGGGCCCCACAATGAGCAGTTCTTC
14	-	TRBV7-8	-	TRBJ2-7	CASSLGGRSHEQYF	TGTGCCAGCAGCTTAGGTGGTCGCTCCCACGAGCAGTACTTC
18	TRBD1	TRBV4-3	-	TRBJ2-7	CASSQDYDRGLSPYEQYF	TGCGCCAGCAGCCAAGATTACGACAGGGGATTATCCCCTTACGAGCAGTACTTC
13	TRBD1	TRBV2	-	TRBJ1-4	CAVSKGQGEKLFF	TGTGCCGTCAGCAAGGGACAGGGTGAAAAACTGTTTTTT
15	-	TRBV7-8	-	TRBJ2-2	CASRSEGADTGELFF	TGTGCCAGTCGCTCGGAGGGGGCGGACACCGGGGAGCTGTTTTTT
16	TRBD2	TRBV7-6	-	TRBJ2-2	CASRPLGTSGTGELFF	TGTGCCAGCAGACCCTTAGGGACTAGCGGGACAGGGGAGCTGTTTTTT
14	-	TRBV27	-	TRBJ1-5	CASTNQGSGQPQHF	TGTGCCAGCACCAACCAGGGTTCGGGTCAGCCCCAGCATTTT
16	TRBD1	TRBV27	-	TRBJ2-2	CASREQTGDHTGELFF	TGTGCCAGCAGAGAGCAGACAGGGGATCACACCGGGGAGCTGTTTTTT
13	-	TRBV12-3/TRBV12-4	once	TRBJ1-5	CASSLSQNQPQHF	TGTGCCAGCAGTTTATCACAGAATCAGCCCCAGCATTTT
15	-	TRBV7-9	-	TRBJ2-1	CASSSRLVLYNEQFF	TGTGCCAGCAGCTCCCGACTAGTCCTCTACAATGAGCAGTTCTTC
12	-	TRBV3-1/TRBV3-2	-	TRBJ2-1	CASNRGSNEQFF	TGTGCCAGCAATCGTGGGTCCAATGAGCAGTTCTTC
16	-	TRBV19	-	TRBJ2-2	CASRSAIPPNTGELFF	TGTGCCAGTAGATCGGCTATCCCCCCGAACACCGGGGAGCTGTTTTTT
13	-	TRBV5-5	-	TRBJ2-7	CASSLGRAEEQYF	TGTGCCAGCAGCTTGGGGAGGGCGGAGGAGCAGTACTTC
17	-	TRBV28	-	TRBJ1-5	CASSLSGRVTSNQPQHF	TGTGCCAGCAGTTTATCAGGCAGGGTGACAAGCAATCAGCCCCAGCATTTT
14	-	TRBV5-4	-	TRBJ2-7	CASSLYGARIEQYF	TGTGCCAGCAGCTTGTACGGAGCAAGGATCGAGCAGTACTTC
13	TRBD1	TRBV29-1	-	TRBJ1-1	CSVETGGTSEAFF	TGCAGCGTTGAGACAGGGGGTACTTCTGAAGCTTTCTTT
19	-	TRBV7-6	-	TRBJ2-7	CASSLVQVQLAETYYEQYF	TGTGCCAGCAGCTTAGTGCAGGTACAGTTAGCAGAGACTTACTACGAGCAGTACTTC
15	-	TRBV7-9	once	TRBJ2-7	CASSLVQSNPYEQYF	TGTGCCAGCAGCTTAGTTCAGTCTAACCCCTACGAGCAGTACTTC
14	-	TRBV30	-	TRBJ1-1	CAWSEWGFGSEAFF	TGTGCCTGGAGCGAATGGGGATTTGGGTCTGAAGCTTTCTTT
19	TRBD2	TRBV7-2	-	TRBJ2-3	CASSPLWSSGSQYADTQYF	TGTGCCAGCAGCCCCTTGTGGTCTAGCGGGAGTCAGTACGCAGATACGCAGTATTTT
15	TRBD1	TRBV30	-	TRBJ2-3	CAWSRDRTSTDTQYF	TGTGCCTGGAGCCGGGACAGAACTAGCACAGATACGCAGTATTTT
17	TRBD2	TRBV9	-	TRBJ2-1	CASSVVHLAGGLGEQFF	TGTGCCAGCAGCGTAGTACACCTAGCGGGAGGGTTGGGTGAGCAGTTCTTC
14	-	TRBV4-2	-	TRBJ2-1	CASSQDSPVGEQFF	TGTGCCAGCAGCCAAGACTCGCCTGTAGGAGAGCAGTTCTTC
13	-	TRBV7-9	-	TRBJ2-1	CASSLNSRDEQFF	TGTGCCAGCAGCTTAAATTCTAGGGATGAGCAGTTCTTC
15	-	TRBV7-2	once	TRBJ2-1	CASSLAGEHLNEQFF	TGTGCCAGCAGCTTAGCTGGGGAACACCTCAATGAGCAGTTCTTC
19	TRBD2	TRBV7-9	-	TRBJ2-7	CASSLLAASGSGGTYEQYF	TGTGCCAGCAGCTTACTGGCGGCTAGCGGGAGCGGGGGGACCTACGAGCAGTACTTC
15	-	TRBV6-5	few	TRBJ1-6	CASSYSTGDNSPLHF	TGTGCCAGCAGTTACTCGACAGGAGATAATTCACCCCTCCACTTT
11	-	TRBV9	-	TRBJ2-1	CASSVGGEQFF	TGTGCCAGCAGCGTCGGGGGAGAGCAGTTCTTC
15	-	TRBV6-5	-	TRBJ2-3	CASSYQGMLADTQYF	TGTGCCAGCAGTTATCAGGGCATGTTGGCAGATACGCAGTATTTT
13	TRBD1	TRBV6-5	-	TRBJ1-4	CASRTGLDEKLFF	TGTGCCAGCAGGACAGGGTTGGATGAAAAACTGTTTTTT